The 4 T cell receptor beta chains in this list originate from one sample, sequenced in a study of cytomegalovirus exposure and HLA in healthy donors. Amplification used 60 Vbeta primers and 13 Jbeta primers. Sequenced by immunoSEQ multiplex PCR; TCRdb stores in-frame clones only, minus some. This sample carries approximately 81,000 clones, about 88% of them seen once, and the ten largest clones take 2.4%. The sample was PBMCs. These TCRs come from a woman between 45 and 60 years old in good health and CMV-seronegative.

J is TRBJ2-5 and V is TRBV5-6; TRBD1 matches at 11 bases. Germline values: CDR1 SGHDT, CDR2 YYEEEE. With V trimmed by 1 base and J by 7 bases, 9 bases remained unmatched. The CDR3 totals 16 residues. CDR3 nucleotide sequence: TGTGCCAGCAGCTTGTGGCGGGACAGGGGGAGTGGGACCCAGTACTTC. Amino acids: CASSLWRDRGSGTQYF.

V usage is TRBV11-2 and J usage is TRBJ1-1, with 9 bases that match TRBD1. CDR1 is SGHAT, CDR2 FQNNGV, per germline. The J segment lost 1 base and the V segment lost 2 bases, leaving 2 bases of the junction unmatched. The CDR3 length is 15 residues. The CDR3 DNA is TGTGCCAGCAGCTTATCGGGACAGGGGAACACTGAAGCTTTCTTT. This codes for CASSLSGQGNTEAFF.

The chain employs TRBV6-5 and TRBJ2-1; TRBD1 aligns across 7 bases. J gave up 4 bases and V 8 bases, and 2 bases lay outside the gene matches. Germline V gene lookup returns CDR1 MNHEY and CDR2 SVGAGI. The CDR3 spans 12 residues. The CDR3 protein is CASSTGYNEQFF. CDR3 DNA: TGTGCCAGCTCGACAGGGTACAATGAGCAGTTCTTC.

The chain links TRBV27 to TRBJ1-6, with 9 bases matching TRBD1. The CDR3 loop spans 16 amino acids. V dropped 2 bases and J dropped 9; count of bases not matched to a gene: 8. CDR1 MNHEY and CDR2 SMNVEV come from the germline V gene (reference sequence). The CDR3 nucleotides read TGTGCCAGCAGTTTAACCGGACAGGGGAAGCTTTCACCCCTCCACTTT. Translating gives CASSLTGQGKLSPLHF.